A selection of T cell receptor beta chains follows, all from one sample in a study of neurological immune-mediated disorders. One entry per CDR3 protein results from TCRdb running MiXCR on the 5' RACE reads. The repertoire consists of 44,000 or so distinct CDR3 sequences, with under 6.5% occurring once and the leading ten covering about 0.6%. Sample: CD4+ T cells from blood. The receptors originated from a woman aged 40 to 50 in good health. CDR3s include the opening cysteine and the closing phenylalanine or tryptophan. The D gene is left open where the match is weak. Some rows have no size entry. The others give once, few or many, or a class for an expanded clone.

v_gene	d_gene	abundance	j_gene	CDR3aa	CDR3nt
TRBV5-6	TRBD2	many	TRBJ2-7	CASSPVEDTLLGGSSYEQYF	TGTGCCAGCAGCCCCGTCGAGGACACCCTTTTGGGCGGGAGCTCCTACGAGCAGTACTTC
TRBV18	TRBD1	few	TRBJ1-6	CASSRRQGEVNSPLHF	TGTGCCAGCTCACGCCGACAGGGGGAAGTTAATTCACCCCTCCACTTT
TRBV2	TRBD1	many	TRBJ2-1	CASSDTGGIYNEQFF	TGTGCCAGCAGTGATACAGGGGGAATCTACAATGAGCAGTTCTTC
TRBV7-2	TRBD2	many	TRBJ2-7	CASSLASGSWNEQYF	TGTGCCAGCAGCTTAGCTAGCGGGAGTTGGAACGAGCAGTACTTC
TRBV29-1	TRBD2	few	TRBJ2-3	CSVIRAGGRWSTDTQYF	TGCAGCGTTATAAGAGCGGGAGGGCGGTGGAGCACAGATACGCAGTATTTT
TRBV20-1	.	many	TRBJ2-1	CSARVVEGQFF	TGCAGTGCTAGAGTAGTTGAAGGGCAGTTCTTC
TRBV24-1	TRBD2	many	TRBJ2-1	CATSDFTSGGGNEQFF	TGTGCCACCAGTGATTTCACTAGCGGGGGCGGCAATGAGCAGTTCTTC
TRBV20-1	TRBD2	many	TRBJ2-3	CSPRPTSGVTTDTQYF	TGCAGTCCAAGACCTACTAGCGGGGTAACCACAGATACGCAGTATTTT
TRBV15	.	many	TRBJ2-7	CATSRGQNYEQYF	TGTGCCACCAGCAGAGGTCAGAACTACGAGCAGTACTTC
TRBV2	TRBD2	many	TRBJ2-2	CASSPQGLAGAGELFF	TGTGCCAGCAGTCCCCAGGGACTAGCGGGAGCCGGGGAGCTGTTTTTT
TRBV5-1	.	many	TRBJ2-2	CASSLEGSTGELFF	TGCGCCAGCAGCTTGGAAGGAAGTACCGGGGAGCTGTTTTTT
TRBV20-1	.	many	TRBJ2-2	CSARPQQAWGDGGELFF	TGCAGTGCTAGACCTCAGCAAGCGTGGGGCGATGGCGGGGAGCTGTTTTTT
TRBV5-6	.	many	TRBJ2-7	CASSSLGLYEQYF	TGTGCCAGCAGCTCTCTTGGGTTATACGAGCAGTACTTC
TRBV25-1	.	many	TRBJ2-5	CASSELLGTGQETQYF	TGTGCCAGCAGTGAATTGTTGGGGACCGGGCAAGAGACCCAGTACTTC
TRBV29-1	.	many	TRBJ1-4	CSVEKTGFNEKLFF	TGCAGCGTTGAAAAGACAGGCTTTAATGAAAAACTGTTTTTT
TRBV29-1	TRBD1	many	TRBJ1-1	CSADRVTEAFF	TGCAGCGCGGACAGGGTCACTGAAGCTTTCTTT
TRBV7-8	.	many	TRBJ2-1	CASSLARTNNEQFF	TGTGCCAGCAGCTTAGCGCGGACCAACAATGAGCAGTTCTTC
TRBV12-3/TRBV12-4	TRBD1	many	TRBJ1-2	CASTPGDRGRGGGYTF	TGTGCCAGCACCCCCGGGGACAGGGGGCGCGGTGGTGGCTACACCTTC
TRBV7-2	TRBD2	many	TRBJ2-3	CASSPWTSSTDTQYF	TGTGCCAGCAGCCCATGGACTAGCAGCACAGATACGCAGTATTTT
TRBV11-2	.	many	TRBJ2-2	CASSLGTNTGELFF	TGTGCCAGCAGCTTGGGGACGAACACCGGGGAGCTGTTTTTT
TRBV2	.	many	TRBJ1-1	CASMAGLRLNTEAFF	TGTGCCAGCATGGCAGGCTTAAGATTGAACACTGAAGCTTTCTTT
TRBV7-8	TRBD1	many	TRBJ2-7	CASSERDRVYEQYF	TGTGCCAGCAGCGAAAGGGACAGGGTCTACGAGCAGTACTTC
TRBV5-1	.	few	TRBJ1-1	CASSGALLSMAWNTEAFF	TGCGCCAGCAGCGGGGCTCTCCTCTCTATGGCTTGGAACACTGAAGCTTTCTTT
TRBV20-1	.	many	TRBJ2-3	CSASSQNTDTQYF	TGCAGTGCTAGTTCTCAAAACACAGATACGCAGTATTTT
TRBV7-8	TRBD2	few	TRBJ2-2	CASSLASGRGTGELFF	TGTGCCAGCAGCCTGGCTAGCGGGAGGGGTACCGGGGAGCTGTTTTTT
TRBV5-5	TRBD1	many	TRBJ1-1	CASSLTGVRTEAFF	TGTGCCAGCAGCCTAACAGGGGTTCGGACTGAAGCTTTCTTT
TRBV10-3	.	many	TRBJ1-5	CAISEGHNSNQPQHF	TGTGCCATCAGTGAGGGACATAATAGCAATCAGCCCCAGCATTTT
TRBV20-1	.	many	TRBJ2-2	CSAREDGAGELFF	TGCAGTGCTAGAGAGGACGGTGCCGGGGAGCTGTTTTTT
TRBV6-2/TRBV6-3	TRBD2	many	TRBJ2-2	CASSLTSGRAGTGELFF	TGTGCCAGCAGCCTGACTAGCGGGAGGGCCGGCACCGGGGAGCTGTTTTTT
TRBV3-1	TRBD1	many	TRBJ2-5	CASSQLRATGRQETQYF	TGTGCCAGCAGCCAACTCCGAGCGACAGGGCGCCAAGAGACCCAGTACTTC
TRBV27	TRBD2	many	TRBJ2-7	CASSLGGPDGEQYF	TGTGCCAGCAGTTTGGGAGGGCCAGATGGGGAGCAGTACTTC
TRBV27	TRBD2	.	TRBJ2-7	CATKLKERGSYEQYF	TGTGCCACCAAACTGAAGGAGCGGGGCTCCTACGAGCAGTACTTC
TRBV11-2	TRBD2	many	TRBJ2-1	CASSFTSGPYNEQFF	TGTGCCAGCAGCTTTACTAGCGGGCCTTACAATGAGCAGTTCTTC
TRBV5-1	.	many	TRBJ2-5	CASSGAGERETQYF	TGCGCCAGCAGCGGAGCAGGGGAACGGGAGACCCAGTACTTC
TRBV7-8	.	many	TRBJ1-1	CASSFPQLNTEAFF	TGTGCCAGCAGCTTCCCACAGTTGAACACTGAAGCTTTCTTT
TRBV9	.	many	TRBJ1-1	CASSVAVYTEAFF	TGTGCCAGCAGCGTAGCGGTGTACACTGAAGCTTTCTTT
TRBV5-1	.	many	TRBJ2-3	CASSLYPTSTDTQYF	TGCGCCAGCAGCTTGTATCCTACTAGCACAGATACGCAGTATTTT
TRBV10-3	TRBD2	many	TRBJ2-7	CAIDAGGAGRHYEQYF	TGTGCCATCGACGCGGGCGGAGCGGGACGGCACTACGAGCAGTACTTC
TRBV5-1	.	many	TRBJ2-1	CASSLWDLEYNEQFF	TGCGCCAGCAGCTTGTGGGACTTGGAATACAATGAGCAGTTCTTC
TRBV7-9	.	many	TRBJ2-5	CASSLDPAGRETQYF	TGTGCCAGCAGCTTAGACCCAGCCGGGCGAGAGACCCAGTACTTC
TRBV20-1	TRBD2	many	TRBJ2-7	CSARRFLGRTSYEQYF	TGCAGTGCTAGAAGATTCCTCGGGAGGACCTCCTACGAGCAGTACTTC
TRBV7-7	.	many	TRBJ2-2	CASSPGGANTGELFF	TGTGCCAGCAGCCCAGGGGGGGCGAACACCGGGGAGCTGTTTTTT
TRBV12-3/TRBV12-4	.	many	TRBJ2-7	CASSIRNNREQYF	TGTGCCAGCAGTATCCGGAACAATCGCGAGCAGTACTTC